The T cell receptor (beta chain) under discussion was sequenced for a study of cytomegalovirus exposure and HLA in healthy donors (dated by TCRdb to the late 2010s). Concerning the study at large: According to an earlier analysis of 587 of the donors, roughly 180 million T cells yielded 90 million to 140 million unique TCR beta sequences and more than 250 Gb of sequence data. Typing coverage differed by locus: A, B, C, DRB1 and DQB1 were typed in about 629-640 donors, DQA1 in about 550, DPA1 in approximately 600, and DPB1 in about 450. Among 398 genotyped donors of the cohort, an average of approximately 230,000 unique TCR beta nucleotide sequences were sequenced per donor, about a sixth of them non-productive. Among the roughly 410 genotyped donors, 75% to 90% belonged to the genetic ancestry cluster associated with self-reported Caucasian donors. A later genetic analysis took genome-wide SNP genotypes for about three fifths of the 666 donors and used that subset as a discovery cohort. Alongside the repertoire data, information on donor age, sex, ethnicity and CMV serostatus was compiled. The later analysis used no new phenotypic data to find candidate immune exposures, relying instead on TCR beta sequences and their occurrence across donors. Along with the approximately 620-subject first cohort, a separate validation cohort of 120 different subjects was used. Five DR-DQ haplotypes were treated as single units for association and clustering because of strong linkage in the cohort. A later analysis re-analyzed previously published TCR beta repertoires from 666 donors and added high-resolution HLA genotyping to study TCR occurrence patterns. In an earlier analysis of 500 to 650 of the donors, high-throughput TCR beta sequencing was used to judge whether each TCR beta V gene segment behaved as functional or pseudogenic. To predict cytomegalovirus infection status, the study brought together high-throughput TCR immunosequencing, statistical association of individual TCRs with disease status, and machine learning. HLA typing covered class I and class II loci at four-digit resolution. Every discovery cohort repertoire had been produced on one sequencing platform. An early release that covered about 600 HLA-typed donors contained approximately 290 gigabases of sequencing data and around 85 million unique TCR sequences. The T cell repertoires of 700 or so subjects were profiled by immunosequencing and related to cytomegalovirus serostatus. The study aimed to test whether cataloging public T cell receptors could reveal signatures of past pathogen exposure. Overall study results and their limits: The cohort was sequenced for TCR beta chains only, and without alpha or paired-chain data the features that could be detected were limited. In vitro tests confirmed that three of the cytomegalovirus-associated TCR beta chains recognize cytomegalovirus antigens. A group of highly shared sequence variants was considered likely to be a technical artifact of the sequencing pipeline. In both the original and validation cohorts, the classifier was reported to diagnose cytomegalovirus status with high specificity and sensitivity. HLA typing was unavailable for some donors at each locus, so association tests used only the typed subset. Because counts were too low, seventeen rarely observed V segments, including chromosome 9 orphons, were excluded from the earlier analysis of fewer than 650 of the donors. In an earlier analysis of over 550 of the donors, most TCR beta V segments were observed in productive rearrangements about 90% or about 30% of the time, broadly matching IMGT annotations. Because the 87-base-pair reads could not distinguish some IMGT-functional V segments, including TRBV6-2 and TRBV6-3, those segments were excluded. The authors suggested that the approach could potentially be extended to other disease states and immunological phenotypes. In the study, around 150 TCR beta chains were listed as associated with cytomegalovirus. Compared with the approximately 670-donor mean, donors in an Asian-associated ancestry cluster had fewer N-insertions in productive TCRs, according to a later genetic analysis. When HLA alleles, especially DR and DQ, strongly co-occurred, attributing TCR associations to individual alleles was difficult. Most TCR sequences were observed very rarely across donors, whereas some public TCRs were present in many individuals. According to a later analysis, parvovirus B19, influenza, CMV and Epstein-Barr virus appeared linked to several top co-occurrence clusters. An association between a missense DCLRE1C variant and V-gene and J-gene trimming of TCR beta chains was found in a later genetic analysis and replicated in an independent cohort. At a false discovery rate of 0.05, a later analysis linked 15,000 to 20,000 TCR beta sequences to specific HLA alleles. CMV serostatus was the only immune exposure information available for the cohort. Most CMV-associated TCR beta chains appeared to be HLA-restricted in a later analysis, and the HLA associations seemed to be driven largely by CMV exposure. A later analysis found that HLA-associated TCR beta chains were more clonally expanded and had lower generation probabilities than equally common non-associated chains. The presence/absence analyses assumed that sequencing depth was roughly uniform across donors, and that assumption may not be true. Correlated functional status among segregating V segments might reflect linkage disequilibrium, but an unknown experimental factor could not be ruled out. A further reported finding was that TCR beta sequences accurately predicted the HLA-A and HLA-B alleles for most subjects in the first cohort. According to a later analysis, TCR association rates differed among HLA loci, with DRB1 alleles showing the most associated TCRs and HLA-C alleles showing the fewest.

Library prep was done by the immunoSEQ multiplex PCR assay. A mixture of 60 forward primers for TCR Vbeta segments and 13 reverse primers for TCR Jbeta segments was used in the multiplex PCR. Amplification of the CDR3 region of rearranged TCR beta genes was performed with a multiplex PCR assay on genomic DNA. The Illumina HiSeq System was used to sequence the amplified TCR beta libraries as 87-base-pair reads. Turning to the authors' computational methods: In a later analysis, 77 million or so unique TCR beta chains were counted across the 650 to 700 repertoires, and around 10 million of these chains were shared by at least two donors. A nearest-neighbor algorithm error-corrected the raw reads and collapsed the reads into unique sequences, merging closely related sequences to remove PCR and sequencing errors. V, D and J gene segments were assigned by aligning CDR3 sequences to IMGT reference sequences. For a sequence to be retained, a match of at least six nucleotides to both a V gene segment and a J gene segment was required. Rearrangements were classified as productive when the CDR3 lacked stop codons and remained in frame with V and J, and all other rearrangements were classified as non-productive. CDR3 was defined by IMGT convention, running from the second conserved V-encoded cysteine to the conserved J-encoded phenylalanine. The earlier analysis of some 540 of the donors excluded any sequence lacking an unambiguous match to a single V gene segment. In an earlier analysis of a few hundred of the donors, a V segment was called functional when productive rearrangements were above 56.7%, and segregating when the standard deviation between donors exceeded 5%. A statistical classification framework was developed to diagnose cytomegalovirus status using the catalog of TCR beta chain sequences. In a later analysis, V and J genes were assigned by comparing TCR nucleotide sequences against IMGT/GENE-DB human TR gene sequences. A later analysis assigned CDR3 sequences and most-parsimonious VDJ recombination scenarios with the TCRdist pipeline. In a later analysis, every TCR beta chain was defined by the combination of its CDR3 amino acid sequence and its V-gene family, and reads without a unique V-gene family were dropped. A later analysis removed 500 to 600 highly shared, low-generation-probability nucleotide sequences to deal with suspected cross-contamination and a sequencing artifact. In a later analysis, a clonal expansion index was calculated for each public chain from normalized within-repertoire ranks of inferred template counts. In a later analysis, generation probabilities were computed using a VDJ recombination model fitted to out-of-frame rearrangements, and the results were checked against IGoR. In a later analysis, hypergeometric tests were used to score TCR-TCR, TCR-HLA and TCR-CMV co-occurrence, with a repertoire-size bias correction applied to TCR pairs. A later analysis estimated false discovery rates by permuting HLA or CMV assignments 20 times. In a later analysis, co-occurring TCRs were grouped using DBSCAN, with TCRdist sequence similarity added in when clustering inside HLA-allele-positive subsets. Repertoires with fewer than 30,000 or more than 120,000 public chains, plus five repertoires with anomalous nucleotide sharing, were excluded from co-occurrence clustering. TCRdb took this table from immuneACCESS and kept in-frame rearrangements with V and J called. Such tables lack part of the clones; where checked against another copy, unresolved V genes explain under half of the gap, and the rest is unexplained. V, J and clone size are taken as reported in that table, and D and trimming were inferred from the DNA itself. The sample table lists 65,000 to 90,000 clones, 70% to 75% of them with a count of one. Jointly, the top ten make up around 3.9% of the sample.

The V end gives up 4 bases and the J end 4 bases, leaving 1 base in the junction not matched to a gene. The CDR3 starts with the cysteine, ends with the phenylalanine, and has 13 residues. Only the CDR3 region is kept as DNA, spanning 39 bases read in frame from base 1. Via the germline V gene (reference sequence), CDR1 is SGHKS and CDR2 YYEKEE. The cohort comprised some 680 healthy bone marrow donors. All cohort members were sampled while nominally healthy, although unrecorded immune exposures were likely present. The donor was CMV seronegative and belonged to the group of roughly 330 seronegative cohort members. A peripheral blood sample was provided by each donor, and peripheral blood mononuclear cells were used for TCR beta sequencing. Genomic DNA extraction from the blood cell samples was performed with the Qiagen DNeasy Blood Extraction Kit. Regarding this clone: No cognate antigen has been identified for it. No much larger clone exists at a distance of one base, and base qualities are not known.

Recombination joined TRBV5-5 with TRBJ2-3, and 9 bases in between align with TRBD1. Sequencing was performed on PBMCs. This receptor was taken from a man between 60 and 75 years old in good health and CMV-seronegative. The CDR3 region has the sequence CASSRDRADTQYF. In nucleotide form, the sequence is TGTGCCAGCAGCCGGGACAGGGCAGATACGCAGTATTTT.